This T cell receptor beta chain originates from a study of spatial heterogeneity in lung cancer. Study at large: Combinations of a unique TCR and a UMI were tallied in raw reads, and on average each appeared more than ten times.

Indicated time point: sample taken at primary tumor resection. The donors comprised around 72 untreated early-stage non-small cell lung cancer patients. TCRs were sequenced from unsorted whole RNA of tumor, nontumor lung or PBMC. This clonotype appeared many times. The V gene end was trimmed by 7 bases and the J gene end by 0 bases; junction bases not matched to a gene: 8. CDR1 is MNHEY, CDR2 SVGEGT, per germline. The CDR3 consists of 15 residues. TCR cDNA molecules each had a unique molecular identifier. TCRdb re-analysed the 5' RACE reads in MiXCR, keeping a single row per CDR3 protein. The repertoire holds 90,000 to 95,000 distinct CDR3 sequences, 12% seen once, with roughly 41% in the top ten.

This receptor was obtained from a male donor with early-stage non-small cell lung cancer. The sample here was PBMCs, taken at surgery. The chain links TRBV6-2 or TRBV6-3 to TRBJ2-7; 8 bases map to TRBD1. This CDR3 is CASTLRTGRSYEQYF. The CDR3 nucleotides read TGTGCCAGCACCCTAAGGACAGGGCGCTCCTACGAGCAGTACTTC.